The next 15 T cell receptor beta chains were all read from a single sample in a study of sequential checkpoint blockade in melanoma. As to treatment: randomized to nivolumab then ipilimumab (arm A) or the reverse (arm B). The method was immunoSEQ multiplex PCR; TCRdb's version includes in-frame clones alone and lacks a portion of them. The sample consists of roughly 9,300 clones, roughly 73% of them appearing once. The sample was CD8+ T cells sorted from blood (inferred from file names), taken from a patient given nivolumab and ipilimumab in sequence. The receptor set was obtained from a human donor with melanoma.

V gene TRBV15 combines with J gene TRBJ2-1; the D gene is possibly TRBD2 (6 bases). Trimming stripped 3 bases from V and 6 bases from J, with 9 bases between. The CDR3 has 13 residues. Looked up from germline, CDR1 is LNHNV and CDR2 is YYDKDF (reference sequence). CDR3 region: CATSRGLANEQFF. DNA of the CDR3: TGTGCCACCAGCAGGGGACTCGCCAATGAGCAGTTCTTC.

This clone qualifies as medium-sized. This chain uses TRBV5-4 with TRBJ1-1; tentatively, D is TRBD1 (5 bases). The V end was cut by 5 bases, the J end by 5 bases, with 13 bases between. Germline V gene data show CDR1 as SGHNT and CDR2 as YYREEE (reference sequence). The CDR3 is made up of 13 amino acids. CDR3: CASRLGEGTEAFF. CDR3 sequence (DNA): TGTGCCAGCAGGCTGGGGGAGGGGACTGAAGCTTTCTTT.

By share, this clone ranks as large. This sequence joins TRBV27 and TRBJ2-7; the match to TRBD1 covers 7 bases. The CDR3 loop spans 15 amino acids. V was pared by 5 bases and J by 6 bases, with 13 bases of the junction left unmatched. CDR1 and CDR2 from the germline V gene are MNHEY and SMNVEV (reference sequence). The CDR3 spells CASSLKQGYGSEQYF. The DNA of the CDR3 is TGTGCCAGCAGTCTAAAACAGGGGTACGGGTCCGAGCAGTACTTC.

The gene calls are TRBV28 and TRBJ1-1, with TRBD1 identical over 7 bases. Trimming at V came to 8 bases and at J to 5 bases, leaving 8 bases not matched to a gene. Germline assignment: CDR1 MDHEN and CDR2 SYDVKM. The CDR3 runs 13 residues. The chain's CDR3 is CASQTGSPTEAFF. The DNA for the CDR3 is TGTGCCAGCCAGACAGGGAGTCCAACTGAAGCTTTCTTT.

The CDR3 sequence: CASSSWGEIQETQYF. The CDR3 nucleotides are TGCGCCAGCAGCTCCTGGGGAGAAATCCAAGAGACCCAGTACTTC. The chain carries TRBV5-1 and TRBJ2-5; a weak D match, TRBD2 (5 bases). The germline gives CDR1 SGHRS, CDR2 YFSETQ. Trimming cost V 3 bases and J 1 base, with 13 bases left between them. The CDR3 is 15 residues long. Together with reference TRBV5-1 and TRBJ2-5, the CDR3 gives the full variable domain: KAGVTQTPRYLIKTRGQQVTLSCSPISGHRSVSWYQQTPGQGLQFLFEYFSETQRNKGNFPGRFSGRQFSNSRSEMNVSTLELGDSALYLCASSSWGEIQETQYFGPGTRLLVL.

The gene calls are TRBV9 and TRBJ2-1; D is perhaps TRBD2 (5 bases). Germline V gene lookup returns CDR1 SGDLS and CDR2 YYNGEE. The CDR3 has 11 residues. The V end lost 7 bases, the J end lost 5 bases, and 7 bases lay between the germline ends. The CDR3 spells CASGSDNEQFF. DNA of the CDR3: TGTGCCAGCGGGAGCGACAATGAGCAGTTCTTC.

J is TRBJ2-7 and V is TRBV5-6, with 7 bases that match TRBD2. Germline V CDR1 and CDR2: SGHDT, YYEEEE. This CDR3 has 14 residues. The J segment lost 6 bases and the V segment lost 3 bases, leaving 9 bases of the junction unmatched. This CDR3 reads CASSYGGSASEQYF. The DNA for the CDR3 is TGTGCCAGCAGCTACGGCGGGAGTGCTAGCGAGCAGTACTTC. The complete variable domain, with remaining parts taken from reference TRBV5-6 and TRBJ2-7, reads DAGVTQSPTHLIKTRGQQVTLRCSPKSGHDTVSWYQQALGQGPQFIFQYYEEEERQRGNFPDRFSGHQFPNYSSELNVNALLLGDSALYLCASSYGGSASEQYFGPGTRLTVT.

The CDR3 nucleotides read TGTGCCAGCAGTACCGAAACAGGGCTTGGTCAGCCCCAGCATTTT. This translates into CASSTETGLGQPQHF. This chain joins TRBV6-1 and TRBJ1-5; a possible D gene is TRBD1 (6 bases). The CDR3 spans 15 residues. CDR1 and CDR2 (germline): MNHNS, SASEGT. V was shortened by 5 bases and J by 6 bases, with 17 bases between the two germline ends.

The chain is built from TRBV23-1 and TRBJ2-1, with D possibly matching TRBD1 (6 bases). TRBV23-1 is an open reading frame whose function is uncertain. The length of the CDR3 is 14 residues. With 11 bases removed from V and 0 bases from J, the gap between germline ends came to 14 bases. Written as DNA, the CDR3 is TGCGCCTCAACCAGGACAGACTCCTACAATGAGCAGTTCTTC. Encoded protein: CASTRTDSYNEQFF.

The rearrangement uses TRBV16 and TRBJ2-1; 7 bases map to TRBD2. V lost 4 bases, J lost 9 bases, and 21 bases stayed unmatched. The germline gives CDR1 KGHSY, CDR2 FQNENV. The CDR3 runs 18 residues. The CDR3 DNA reads TGTGCCAGCAGCCTCGCGAGGGGCGATGCGGGGGTACGGGGTGAGCAGTTCTTC. This codes for CASSLARGDAGVRGEQFF.

The V gene is TRBV13, the J gene TRBJ2-1, with 10 bases fitting TRBD2. There are 18 residues in the CDR3. The germline gives CDR1 PRHDT, CDR2 FYEKMQ (reference sequence). V was clipped by 1 base and J by 7 bases; unmatched bases: 13. DNA for the CDR3: TGTGCCAGCAGCTTAGAGGGCACTCTAGCGGGAGTAGGAAATGAGCAGTTCTTC. This sequence encodes CASSLEGTLAGVGNEQFF.

V gene TRBV9 combines with J gene TRBJ1-1; 7 bases line up with TRBD1. Per the germline V gene, CDR1 is SGDLS and CDR2 is YYNGEE. V shed 3 bases, J shed 1 base, and the junction held 3 bases outside the gene matches. The CDR3 spans 14 residues. The CDR3 reads CASSAGTANTEAFF. For the CDR3, the DNA is TGTGCCAGCAGCGCAGGGACAGCGAACACTGAAGCTTTCTTT.

The rearrangement joins TRBV7-8 to TRBJ1-2, with 7 bases lining up with TRBD1. J lost 0 bases, V lost 5 bases, and 6 bases had no gene match. Germline V gene data show CDR1 as SGHVS and CDR2 as FQNEAQ. The length of the CDR3 is 15 residues. The CDR3 DNA is TGTGCCAGCAGCCCGGACAGGCCGTCTAACTATGGCTACACCTTC. Its translation is CASSPDRPSNYGYTF.

The chain recombines TRBV9 with TRBJ2-3; TRBD1 is a possible D gene (5 bases). The CDR3 has 14 amino acids. Germline CDR1 SGDLS, CDR2 YYNGEE. V gave up 3 bases and J gave up 6 bases, with 14 bases separating them. The CDR3 spells CASSASGKLDTQYF. CDR3 nucleotide sequence: TGTGCCAGCAGCGCCTCAGGGAAACTCGATACGCAGTATTTT.

This clone was counted between two and nine times. The gene calls are TRBV19 and TRBJ2-7; D not certain. Trimming cost V 2 bases and J 1 base, with 9 bases left between them. Germline V lookup: CDR1 LNHDA, CDR2 SQIVND (reference sequence). The length of the CDR3 is 14 residues. The CDR3 is CASSIYGTSYEQYF. In DNA, the CDR3 is TGTGCCAGTAGTATATATGGCACATCCTACGAGCAGTACTTC.